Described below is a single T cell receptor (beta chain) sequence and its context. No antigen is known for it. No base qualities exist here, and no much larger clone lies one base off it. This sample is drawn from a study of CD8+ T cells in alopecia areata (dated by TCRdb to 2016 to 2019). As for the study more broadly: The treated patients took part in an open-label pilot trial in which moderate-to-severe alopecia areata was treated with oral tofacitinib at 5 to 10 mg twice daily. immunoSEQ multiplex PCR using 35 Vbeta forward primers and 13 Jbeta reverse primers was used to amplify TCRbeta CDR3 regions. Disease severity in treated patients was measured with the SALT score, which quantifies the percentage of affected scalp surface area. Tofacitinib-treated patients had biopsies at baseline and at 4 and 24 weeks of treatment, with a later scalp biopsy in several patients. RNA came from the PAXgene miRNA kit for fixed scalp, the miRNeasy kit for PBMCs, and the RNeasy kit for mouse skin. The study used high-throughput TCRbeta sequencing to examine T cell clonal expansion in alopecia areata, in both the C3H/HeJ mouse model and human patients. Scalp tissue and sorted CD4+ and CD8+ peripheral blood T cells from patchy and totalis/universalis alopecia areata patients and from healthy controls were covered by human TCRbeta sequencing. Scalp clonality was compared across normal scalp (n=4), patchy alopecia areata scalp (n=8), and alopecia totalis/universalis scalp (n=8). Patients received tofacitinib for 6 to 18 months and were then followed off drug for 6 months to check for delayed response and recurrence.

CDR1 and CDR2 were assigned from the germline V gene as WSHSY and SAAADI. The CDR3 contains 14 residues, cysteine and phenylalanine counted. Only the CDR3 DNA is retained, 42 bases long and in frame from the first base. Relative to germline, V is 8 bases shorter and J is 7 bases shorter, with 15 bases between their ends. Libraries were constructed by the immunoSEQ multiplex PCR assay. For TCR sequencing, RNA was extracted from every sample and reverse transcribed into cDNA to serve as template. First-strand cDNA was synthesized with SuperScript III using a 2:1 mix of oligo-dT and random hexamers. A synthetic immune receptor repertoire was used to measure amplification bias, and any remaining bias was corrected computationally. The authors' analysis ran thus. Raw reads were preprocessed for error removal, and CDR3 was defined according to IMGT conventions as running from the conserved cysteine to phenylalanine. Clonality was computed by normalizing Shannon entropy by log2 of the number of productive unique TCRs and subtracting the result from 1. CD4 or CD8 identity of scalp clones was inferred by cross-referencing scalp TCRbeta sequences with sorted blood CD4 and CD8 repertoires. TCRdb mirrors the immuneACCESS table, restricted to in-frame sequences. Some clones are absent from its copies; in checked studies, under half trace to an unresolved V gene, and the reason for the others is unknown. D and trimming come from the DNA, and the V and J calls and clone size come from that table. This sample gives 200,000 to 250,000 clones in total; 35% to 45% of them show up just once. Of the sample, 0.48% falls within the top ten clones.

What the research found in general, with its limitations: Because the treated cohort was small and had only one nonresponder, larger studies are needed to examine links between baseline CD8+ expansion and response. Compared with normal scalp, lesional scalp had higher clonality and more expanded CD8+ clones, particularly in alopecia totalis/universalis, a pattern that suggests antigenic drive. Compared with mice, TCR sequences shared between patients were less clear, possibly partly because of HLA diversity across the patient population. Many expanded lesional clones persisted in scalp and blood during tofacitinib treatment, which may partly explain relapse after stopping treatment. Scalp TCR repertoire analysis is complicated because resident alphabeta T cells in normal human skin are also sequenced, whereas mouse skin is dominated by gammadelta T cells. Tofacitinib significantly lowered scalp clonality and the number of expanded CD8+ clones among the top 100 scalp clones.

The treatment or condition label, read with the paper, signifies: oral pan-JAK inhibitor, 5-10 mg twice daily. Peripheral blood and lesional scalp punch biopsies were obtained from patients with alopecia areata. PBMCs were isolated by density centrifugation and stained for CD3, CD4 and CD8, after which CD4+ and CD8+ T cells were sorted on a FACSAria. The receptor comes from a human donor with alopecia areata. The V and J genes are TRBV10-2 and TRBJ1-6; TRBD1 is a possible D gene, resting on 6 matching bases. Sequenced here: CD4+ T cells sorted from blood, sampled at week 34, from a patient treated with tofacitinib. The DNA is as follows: TGCGCCAGCTTCACAGGGCGGAACAATTCACCCCTCCACTTT. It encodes CASFTGRNNSPLHF.